These T cell receptor beta chains were read from a single sample in a study of early T cells in non-severe SARS-CoV-2 infection. TCRdb ran MiXCR on the 5' RACE reads and lists one entry per CDR3 protein. The sample has under 75,000 distinct CDR3 sequences, about 13% seen once; the top ten hold about 8.6%. Sample: whole blood. The receptors shown here come from an adult who was a healthcare worker with PCR-confirmed SARS-CoV-2 infection or an uninfected control (not recorded which). CDR3s include the opening cysteine and the closing phenylalanine or tryptophan. D genes are given only for firm matches. Some rows have no size entry. The others give once, few or many, or a class for an expanded clone.

-,TRBV6-1,TRBD2,TRBJ2-7,CASSELTSPLSSYEQYF,TGTGCCAGCAGTGAACTGACTAGCCCTCTCAGCTCCTACGAGCAGTACTTC
few,TRBV28,-,TRBJ2-3,CASSHLGTDTQYF,TGTGCCAGCAGTCACCTGGGGACAGATACGCAGTATTTT
few,TRBV21-1,-,TRBJ2-2,CASSNWGRALFF,TGTGCCAGCAGTAACTGGGGCCGGGCGCTGTTTTTT
few,TRBV28,TRBD2,TRBJ2-1,CASSLSGVKQFF,TGTGCCAGCAGTTTGAGCGGGGTAAAGCAGTTCTTC
many,TRBV5-1,-,TRBJ2-3,CASSLVDSLILDTQYF,TGCGCCAGCAGCTTGGTTGACAGCCTCATCTTAGATACGCAGTATTTT
-,TRBV9,TRBD2,TRBJ2-3,CASSVFDRAGGPVTQYF,TGTGCCAGCAGCGTATTTGATAGAGCGGGAGGGCCTGTTACGCAGTATTTT
few,TRBV6-1,-,TRBJ2-7,CASNYGIYEQYF,TGTGCCAGCAACTACGGGATCTACGAGCAGTACTTC
-,TRBV29-1,TRBD1,TRBJ1-5,CSVNSGGDQPQHF,TGCAGCGTTAACTCAGGGGGGGATCAGCCCCAGCATTTT
many,TRBV28,TRBD2,TRBJ2-3,CASGASGSTDTQYF,TGTGCCAGCGGAGCTAGCGGAAGCACAGATACGCAGTATTTT
few,TRBV6-1,-,TRBJ2-1,CASTQVRGNEQFF,TGTGCCAGCACACAAGTACGGGGTAATGAGCAGTTCTTC
-,TRBV7-3,-,TRBJ2-7,CASSLTSGNEQYF,TGTGCCAGCAGCTTAACGTCGGGTAACGAGCAGTACTTC
many,TRBV11-2,-,TRBJ1-3,CASSLDGRSGNTIYF,TGTGCCAGCAGCTTAGACGGTCGCTCTGGAAACACCATATATTTT
-,TRBV5-1,TRBD1,TRBJ2-1,CASSPPGQGWDEQFF,TGCGCCAGCAGCCCTCCGGGACAGGGGTGGGATGAGCAGTTCTTC
-,TRBV28,-,TRBJ2-2,CASRDPSPGELFF,TGTGCCAGCAGAGACCCATCACCCGGGGAGCTGTTTTTT
many,TRBV5-1,-,TRBJ2-7,CASSLGGRPAYEQYF,TGCGCCAGCAGCTTGGGGGGGCGGCCCGCCTACGAGCAGTACTTC
-,TRBV7-2,TRBD1,TRBJ2-5,CASSARTGGGFETQYF,TGTGCCAGCAGCGCCCGGACAGGGGGTGGGTTTGAGACCCAGTACTTC
many,TRBV29-1,-,TRBJ2-7,CSVSRGAMGSYEQYF,TGCAGCGTTAGTCGGGGCGCGATGGGCTCCTACGAGCAGTACTTC
-,TRBV29-1,TRBD1,TRBJ2-7,CSVETTGGIYEQYF,TGCAGCGTTGAAACTACAGGGGGGATCTACGAGCAGTACTTC
few,TRBV5-1,-,TRBJ2-2,CASSLVTLVGELFF,TGCGCCAGCAGCTTGGTGACACTGGTCGGGGAGCTGTTTTTT
many,TRBV29-1,-,TRBJ1-1,CSGAKNTEAFF,TGCAGCGGGGCGAAAAACACTGAAGCTTTCTTT
-,TRBV19,-,TRBJ2-7,CASSAPSYEQYF,TGTGCCAGTAGTGCCCCCTCCTACGAGCAGTACTTC
once,TRBV18,-,TRBJ2-2,CASSPLPGTTANTGELFF,TGTGCCAGCTCACCACTCCCCGGGACCACCGCGAACACCGGGGAGCTGTTTTTT
-,TRBV5-4,TRBD2,TRBJ2-2,CPSSLSGMNTGELFF,TGTCCCAGCAGCTTGAGCGGGATGAACACCGGGGAGCTGTTTTTT
-,TRBV7-8,-,TRBJ1-4,CASSSTGREKLFF,TGTGCCAGCAGCTCCACCGGGCGAGAAAAACTGTTTTTT
many,TRBV5-1,-,TRBJ2-3,CASSHYQKSTDTQYF,TGCGCCAGCAGCCATTATCAGAAGAGCACAGATACGCAGTATTTT
few,TRBV7-9,-,TRBJ2-7,CASSSGKGPLGEQYF,TGTGCCAGCAGCTCGGGAAAGGGACCCCTCGGCGAGCAGTACTTC
few,TRBV7-2,-,TRBJ2-7,CASSHRNEQYF,TGTGCCAGCAGCCACCGGAACGAGCAGTACTTC
many,TRBV5-5,-,TRBJ2-7,CASSSRTVSYEQYF,TGTGCCAGCAGCTCCCGGACAGTCTCCTACGAGCAGTACTTC
few,TRBV6-2/TRBV6-3,-,TRBJ2-7,CASSYLRQDGDEQYF,TGTGCCAGCAGTTACCTCCGACAGGACGGGGACGAGCAGTACTTC
few,TRBV3-1,TRBD2,TRBJ2-5,CASRVAGLETQYF,TGTGCCAGCAGGGTAGCGGGACTAGAGACCCAGTACTTC
-,TRBV28,TRBD2,TRBJ2-1,CASSLLVLAGVVFVYEQFF,TGTGCCAGCAGTTTGCTAGTCCTAGCGGGAGTTGTTTTTGTGTATGAGCAGTTCTTC
-,TRBV13,-,TRBJ2-3,CASSSSDRADTQYF,TGTGCCAGCAGCTCCTCTGACCGAGCAGATACGCAGTATTTT
-,TRBV4-1,-,TRBJ2-7,CASSHTELGDPNEQYF,TGCGCCAGCAGTCACACCGAGCTTGGGGATCCTAACGAGCAGTACTTC
few,TRBV29-1,-,TRBJ2-7,CSVEGRAEREQYF,TGCAGCGTTGAAGGCAGGGCGGAGCGGGAGCAGTACTTC
-,TRBV5-1,-,TRBJ1-1,CASSTTGNTEAFF,TGCGCCAGCAGCACCACAGGTAACACTGAAGCTTTCTTT
many,TRBV6-5,TRBD2,TRBJ2-3,CASSWTSGRSDTQYF,TGTGCCAGCAGTTGGACTAGCGGGAGATCAGATACGCAGTATTTT
-,TRBV29-1,-,TRBJ1-1,CSAEGALNTEAFF,TGCAGCGCCGAAGGGGCTTTGAACACTGAAGCTTTCTTT
few,TRBV18,-,TRBJ2-3,CASSSPQLSTDTQYF,TGTGCCAGCTCGAGCCCCCAACTTAGCACAGATACGCAGTATTTT
few,TRBV7-2,-,TRBJ2-7,CASSPEATFAHEQYF,TGTGCCAGCAGCCCAGAGGCTACCTTTGCCCACGAGCAGTACTTC
many,TRBV6-1,-,TRBJ1-2,CASSLESAANYGYTF,TGTGCCAGCAGCCTCGAGTCCGCTGCTAACTATGGCTACACCTTC
many,TRBV7-2,-,TRBJ1-4,CASREQGGNEKLFF,TGTGCCAGCAGAGAGCAGGGAGGGAATGAAAAACTGTTTTTT
few,TRBV27,-,TRBJ1-2,CASSSLLVNYGYTF,TGTGCCAGCAGTTCCCTTCTGGTTAACTATGGCTACACCTTC